Each of the 21 T cell receptor beta chains below was sequenced from the same sample in a study of T cells in Graves' hyperthyroidism and ophthalmopathy. The investigators amplified TCR beta CDR3 regions from RNA transcripts. Carried out on the TCR CDR3, a first-round RT-PCR used the HTBI primer set. TCRdb reprocessed the multiplex PCR reads via MiXCR and lists one record per CDR3 protein. The sample has about 350,000 distinct CDR3 sequences, more than 11% seen once. Material: blood. These receptors all stem from a woman in her 30s with Graves' hyperthyroidism.

The chain recombines TRBV5-6 with TRBJ2-1; TRBD2 is a possible D gene (6 bases). The CDR3 covers 16 residues. Germline CDR1 and CDR2: SGHDT and YYEEEE. Trimming removed 0 bases at V and 5 bases at J, with 15 bases between. This chain's CDR3 is CASSLGDGRGNNEQFF. CDR3 in DNA: TGTGCCAGCAGCTTGGGCGACGGGAGAGGAAACAATGAGCAGTTCTTC. The full variable domain, in which reference TRBV5-6 and TRBJ2-1 provide the parts outside the CDR3, is DAGVTQSPTHLIKTRGQQVTLRCSPKSGHDTVSWYQQALGQGPQFIFQYYEEEERQRGNFPDRFSGHQFPNYSSELNVNALLLGDSALYLCASSLGDGRGNNEQFFGPGTRLTVL.

A few counts support this clonotype. V gene TRBV28 combines with J gene TRBJ1-6; D may be TRBD1 (6 bases). Trimming removed 2 bases at V and 2 bases at J, with 10 bases between. The germline V gene encodes CDR1 MDHEN and CDR2 SYDVKM. This CDR3 region has 16 residues. In DNA, the CDR3 is TGTGCCAGCAGTTTACAGCGGGGGCCCTATAATTCACCCCTCCACTTT. It codes for CASSLQRGPYNSPLHF.

This clonotype was observed a handful of times. This chain joins TRBV20-1 and TRBJ2-1, with D maybe TRBD1 (6 bases). Trimming shortened V by 4 bases and J by 6 bases, and 22 bases separated the two germline ends. There are 16 residues in the CDR3. Looked up from germline, CDR1 is DFQATT and CDR2 is SNEGSKA (reference sequence). CDR3 in amino acids: CSANNPGTSRTNEQFF. DNA for the CDR3: TGCAGTGCTAATAATCCCGGGACAAGCAGAACCAATGAGCAGTTCTTC.

Only a few counts were recorded for this clonotype. The chain recombines TRBV19 with TRBJ2-7, with D unresolved. Germline CDR1 LNHDA, CDR2 SQIVND (reference sequence). The V end was cut by 3 bases, the J end by 0 bases, with 6 bases between. There are 13 residues in the CDR3. CDR3 DNA: TGTGCCAGTAGTATGGGCAGCTCCTACGAGCAGTACTTC. Amino acids: CASSMGSSYEQYF.

This chain links TRBV18 with TRBJ2-1; 11 positions agree with TRBD2. Per germline, CDR1 KGHSH and CDR2 LQKENI. The CDR3 consists of 13 residues. With V trimmed by 8 bases and J by 7 bases, 4 bases remained unmatched. The CDR3 sequence: CASLLAGDNEQFF. The CDR3 DNA reads as TGTGCCAGCCTACTAGCGGGAGATAATGAGCAGTTCTTC. Drawing the rest from reference TRBV18 and TRBJ2-1, the complete variable domain is NAGVMQNPRHLVRRRGQEARLRCSPMKGHSHVYWYRQLPEEGLKFMVYLQKENIIDESGMPKERFSAEFPKEGPSILRIQQVVRGDSAAYFCASLLAGDNEQFFGPGTRLTVL.

This clonotype was picked up many times. The chain has TRBV6-1 and TRBJ2-7; 7 bases map to TRBD1. The germline CDR1 and CDR2 sequences are MNHNS and SASEGT. Trimming cost V 6 bases and J 2 bases; bases outside gene matches: 7. The CDR3 has 14 amino acids. The DNA for the CDR3 is TGTGCCAGCAGCGGGACAGTTCCGCCCTACGAGCAGTACTTC. Translated: CASSGTVPPYEQYF.

This clonotype was seen more than once but under ten times. The rearrangement uses TRBV18 and TRBJ2-5, with 10 bases fitting TRBD1. CDR1 and CDR2 from the germline V gene are KGHSH and LQKENI. The CDR3 runs 18 residues. Trimming took 4 bases from V and 5 from J; bases not matched to a gene: 16. The CDR3 is CASSRARDRGVGGETQYF. The CDR3 DNA reads TGTGCCAGCTCACGGGCCCGGGACAGGGGAGTCGGAGGGGAGACCCAGTACTTC.

This clonotype was counted at least ten times. The rearrangement joins TRBV7-2 to TRBJ2-7; possibly TRBD2 for D (5 bases). With 3 bases removed from V and 2 bases from J, the gap between germline ends came to 11 bases. CDR1 is SGHTA, CDR2 FQGNSA, per germline. This CDR3 is built from 14 residues. CDR3 residues: CASSFFGDPYEQYF. CDR3 coding DNA: TGTGCCAGCAGCTTCTTCGGGGATCCCTACGAGCAGTACTTC.

The table lists this clonotype with many counts. The gene calls are TRBV3-1 and TRBJ2-1; 12 nucleotides match TRBD2. Germline V gene data show CDR1 as LGHDT and CDR2 as YNNKEL (reference sequence). Germline trimming cut 3 bases from V and 5 bases from J; bases unmatched to any gene: 8. This CDR3 is 17 amino acids long. CDR3 region: CASSQILGTSGHNEQFF. The CDR3 DNA reads as TGTGCCAGCAGCCAGATCCTCGGGACTAGCGGGCACAATGAGCAGTTCTTC.

This sequence joins TRBV4-2 and TRBJ1-5; D call uncertain. CDR1 is LGHNA and CDR2 is YNFKEQ in the germline V gene. Trimming stripped 0 bases from V and 5 bases from J, with 5 bases between. CDR3 length equals 13 residues. The CDR3 sequence: CASSQEDHQPQHF. The CDR3 coding sequence is TGTGCCAGCAGCCAAGAAGATCATCAGCCCCAGCATTTT.

The chain couples TRBV20-1 to TRBJ2-7; 9 bases match TRBD1. The CDR3 has 13 residues. CDR1 is DFQATT, CDR2 SNEGSKA, per germline (reference sequence). V lost 7 bases to trimming and J lost 3 bases; unmatched junction nucleotides: 7. This CDR3 reads CSGLTGGSYEQYF. DNA for the CDR3: TGCAGTGGCTTGACAGGGGGGAGCTACGAGCAGTACTTC.

The table lists this clonotype with a few counts. The chain links TRBV29-1 to TRBJ2-1; 13 positions agree with TRBD2. V was clipped by 6 bases and J by 6 bases; unmatched bases: 2. The length of the CDR3 is 13 residues. The germline V gene encodes CDR1 SQVTM and CDR2 ANQGSEA. CDR3 region: CSVLAGGVNEQFF. CDR3 coding DNA: TGCAGCGTACTAGCGGGAGGGGTCAATGAGCAGTTCTTC.

The chain recombines TRBV30 with TRBJ2-7; TRBD1 is a possible D gene (6 bases). CDR1 and CDR2 from the germline V gene are GTSNPN and SVGIG (reference sequence). This CDR3 is 12 amino acids long. With 4 bases removed from V and 2 bases from J, the gap between germline ends came to 9 bases. The chain's CDR3 is CAWIQGAYEQYF. The CDR3 nucleotides are TGTGCCTGGATACAGGGAGCCTACGAGCAGTACTTC.

The chain is built from TRBV19 and TRBJ1-5; no reliable D call. CDR1 and CDR2 from the germline V gene are LNHDA and SQIVND (reference sequence). V gave up 3 bases and J gave up 3 bases, with 6 bases separating them. CDR3 length: 13 residues. The DNA of the CDR3 is TGTGCCAGTAGTATGCTTGACAATCAGCCCCAGCATTTT. This codes for CASSMLDNQPQHF. The whole variable domain, filled in from reference TRBV19 and TRBJ1-5, reads DGGITQSPKYLFRKEGQNVTLSCEQNLNHDAMYWYRQDPGQGLRLIYYSQIVNDFQKGDIAEGYSVSREKKESFPLTVTSAQKNPTAFYLCASSMLDNQPQHFGDGTRLSIL.

The V and J genes are TRBV11-2 and TRBJ1-1; a weak D match, TRBD1 (5 bases). CDR3 size: 13 residues. Trimming stripped 7 bases from V and 2 bases from J, with 11 bases between. CDR1 and CDR2 (germline): SGHAT, FQNNGV. The CDR3 coding sequence is TGTGCCAGCAACTATGGGGGAAACACTGAAGCTTTCTTT. This gives the protein CASNYGGNTEAFF. Based on the CDR3 plus reference TRBV11-2 and TRBJ1-1, the full variable domain is EAGVAQSPRYKIIEKRQSVAFWCNPISGHATLYWYQQILGQGPKLLIQFQNNGVVDDSQLPKDRFSAERLKGVDSTLKIQPAKLEDSAVYLCASNYGGNTEAFFGQGTRLTVV.

This clonotype was counted many times. The chain is built from TRBV2 and TRBJ2-7, with unresolved D. V lost 7 bases, J lost 4 bases, and 14 bases lay in between. In germline, CDR1 is SNHLY, CDR2 FYNNEI. The CDR3 contains 13 residues. This CDR3 is CASTRVLFYEQYF. CDR3 DNA: TGTGCCAGCACTCGTGTCTTGTTTTACGAGCAGTACTTC.

The V call is TRBV19, the J call TRBJ2-2; tentatively, D is TRBD2 (5 bases). CDR1 is LNHDA and CDR2 is SQIVND in the germline V gene (reference sequence). Trimming removed 1 base from V and 4 bases from J, with 13 bases in between. The CDR3 is made up of 16 amino acids. The CDR3 nucleotides read TGTGCCAGTAGTATAGCCGGGGTTCCTACCACCGGGGAGCTGTTTTTT. It is translated as CASSIAGVPTTGELFF. The whole variable domain, remainder taken from reference TRBV19 and TRBJ2-2, is DGGITQSPKYLFRKEGQNVTLSCEQNLNHDAMYWYRQDPGQGLRLIYYSQIVNDFQKGDIAEGYSVSREKKESFPLTVTSAQKNPTAFYLCASSIAGVPTTGELFFGEGSRLTVL.

This clonotype occurred many times. V gene TRBV11-2 combines with J gene TRBJ2-7, with D possibly TRBD2 on 5 matching bases. CDR3 length: 13 amino acids. CDR1 SGHAT and CDR2 FQNNGV come from the germline V gene. V was cut by 1 base and J by 6 bases, with 10 bases left in between. The CDR3 is CASSLGASSEQYF. In DNA form, the CDR3 reads TGTGCCAGCAGCTTAGGAGCTAGCAGCGAGCAGTACTTC.

The chain employs TRBV4-1 and TRBJ2-7; TRBD2 might be the D (6 bases). Germline V gene lookup returns CDR1 MGHRA and CDR2 YSYEKL. Trimming removed 0 bases at V and 6 bases at J, with 15 bases between. There are 15 residues in the CDR3. The CDR3 region has the DNA TGCGCCAGCAGCCAAGATACGGCCGGGGGTTTCGAGCAGTACTTC. Translating gives CASSQDTAGGFEQYF.

This clonotype was detected many times. V gene TRBV10-3 combines with J gene TRBJ2-7; no clear D gene. V lost 11 bases and J 2 bases, leaving 13 bases between the germline ends. The CDR3 extends over 12 amino acids. Germline loops: CDR1 ENHRY, CDR2 SYGVKD. The CDR3 DNA sequence: TGTGCCTCCTGCGACTCTCCCTACGAGCAGTACTTC. Translating it yields CASCDSPYEQYF.

This clonotype was found many times. The V gene is TRBV28, the J gene TRBJ2-3; D not certain. This CDR3 region has 11 residues. The V and J ends lost 6 bases and 5 bases respectively, with 6 bases between them. From germline, CDR1 is MDHEN and CDR2 SYDVKM. Written as DNA, the CDR3 is TGTGCCAGCAGAAAACGAGATACGCAGTATTTT. It encodes CASRKRDTQYF.